The 25 T cell receptor beta chains presented below share a single source sample, sequenced in a study of shared clonotypes between healthy human individuals. Data came from immunoSEQ multiplex PCR; TCRdb stores just in-frame clones and leaves some out. In the table there are a few million clones, 90% to 95% of which are singletons. Material for sequencing was naive CD4+ T cells from PBMCs. The subset: CD45RA+ positively selected. The receptors were sampled from a young man in good health. Some clones in this sample may be carry-over from other donors' samples.

This chain joins TRBV12-5 and TRBJ2-1; D unclear. The V and J ends lost 10 bases and 12 bases respectively, with 10 bases between them. Germline CDR1 and CDR2: LGHNT and FRNRAP. The CDR3 loop spans 9 amino acids. This CDR3 is CATHAGQFF. The CDR3 DNA reads TGTGCTACCCACGCAGGGCAGTTCTTC.

This chain links TRBV9 with TRBJ1-2; TRBD1 is a possible D gene (6 bases). CDR1 is SGDLS, CDR2 YYNGEE, per germline. This CDR3 comprises 16 residues. V was cut by 4 bases and J by 0 bases, with 16 bases left in between. The CDR3 bases are TGTGCCAGCAGCCCTCGAAGGACAGACTCTAACTATGGCTACACCTTC. It specifies CASSPRRTDSNYGYTF. The variable domain in full, with the rest retrieved from reference TRBV9 and TRBJ1-2, is DSGVTQTPKHLITATGQRVTLRCSPRSGDLSVYWYQQSLDQGLQFLIQYYNGEERAKGNILERFSAQQFPDLHSELNLSSLELGDSALYFCASSPRRTDSNYGYTFGSGTRLTVV.

Details on this clone: Other DNA sequences in the sample encode the same CDR3. The genes are TRBV2 and TRBJ2-7, with D perhaps matching TRBD1 (5 bases). V was clipped by 3 bases and J by 0 bases, with 9 bases between them. Germline V lookup: CDR1 SNHLY, CDR2 FYNNEI. This CDR3 contains 14 residues. The CDR3 reads CASSDQGRSYEQYF. The DNA for the CDR3 is TGTGCCAGCAGTGACCAGGGCCGCTCCTACGAGCAGTACTTC.

Concerning this clone itself: Other DNA sequences in the sample encode the same CDR3. This chain links TRBV6-5 with TRBJ2-3; tentative D call: TRBD2 (6 bases). The V end lost 0 bases, the J end lost 3 bases, and 7 bases lay between the germline ends. The CDR3 totals 14 residues. The germline gives CDR1 MNHEY, CDR2 SVGAGI. The CDR3 here is CASSYSGGTDTQYF. DNA of the CDR3: TGTGCCAGCAGTTACTCCGGGGGAACAGATACGCAGTATTTT.

In this sample, this clone turned up once. The rearrangement joins TRBV2 to TRBJ2-1; D perhaps matches TRBD1 (5 bases). The CDR3 covers 14 residues. V was pared by 4 bases and J by 5 bases, with 12 bases between. Germline CDR1 SNHLY, CDR2 FYNNEI. CDR3: CASSANGRDNEQFF. CDR3 DNA sequence: TGTGCCAGCAGTGCCAATGGCAGGGACAATGAGCAGTTCTTC.

The chain employs TRBV5-3 and TRBJ1-2; D remains unclear. TRBV5-3 is treated as an ORF (open reading frame) with a function not yet certain. The germline V and J ends were trimmed by 5 bases and 3 bases, with 17 bases remaining between them. The CDR3 has 15 amino acids. CDR3 in DNA: TGTGCCAGAAGATTTCGGGTCCTCCCTCACTATGGCTACACCTTC. Translation gives CARRFRVLPHYGYTF.

This clone has just one count. V is TRBV9 and J is TRBJ2-5; 10 bases map to TRBD2. With 1 base clipped from V and 5 bases from J, the junction kept 11 bases outside the gene matches. CDR1 is SGDLS and CDR2 is YYNGEE in the germline V gene. CDR3 length equals 17 residues. The DNA of the CDR3 is TGTGCCAGCAGCGTAAGGGCAGGGACTAGCGTTAACGAGACCCAGTACTTC. As protein: CASSVRAGTSVNETQYF.

With respect to this clone: The same CDR3 is also encoded by other DNA sequences in this sample. Here the CDR3 DNA reads TGTGCCAGCAGTGAAGTCAATGAGCAGTTCTTC. It translates to CASSEVNEQFF. This rearrangement joins TRBV2 to TRBJ2-1, with D uncertain. The CDR3 has 11 amino acids. V dropped 1 base and J dropped 6 bases, with 1 base sitting between them. Germline V lookup: CDR1 SNHLY, CDR2 FYNNEI.

Of note for this clone: A read error may account for a junction end that differs from germline. The J gene is TRBJ1-2, the V gene TRBV6-1; maybe TRBD1 (6 bases). The V gene's germline CDR1 is MNHNS and CDR2 SASEGT. This CDR3 region has 14 residues. Here the CDR3 reads CAISERRGDYGYTF. As DNA, the CDR3 is TGTGCCATCAGTGAGCGCAGGGGAGACTATGGCTACACCTTC.

The chain combines TRBV28 with TRBJ2-7; 9 positions match TRBD1. Germline CDR1 is MDHEN and CDR2 is SYDVKM. The CDR3 has 14 residues. V lost 1 base, J lost 5 bases, and 3 bases stayed unmatched. The CDR3 coding sequence is TGTGCCAGCAGTTTATTTGGACAGGGGCACGAGCAGTACTTC. Translated: CASSLFGQGHEQYF.

This chain connects TRBV28 to TRBJ1-2; 8 bases are a match to TRBD1. The V gene end was trimmed by 5 bases and the J gene end by 6 bases; junction bases not matched to a gene: 5. Germline V CDR1 and CDR2: MDHEN, SYDVKM. CDR3 size: 13 residues. The CDR3 reads CASSTDRVDGYTF. The CDR3 region has the DNA TGTGCCAGCAGTACGGACAGGGTCGATGGCTACACCTTC.

This chain uses TRBV30 with TRBJ1-3; unclear D gene. The V gene lost 1 base and the J gene lost 2 bases, with 9 bases spanning the gap. The CDR3 totals 14 residues. In germline, CDR1 is GTSNPN, CDR2 SVGIG (reference sequence). CDR3 coding DNA: TGTGCCTGGAGTGGAGGTTTGGCTGGAAACACCATATATTTT. Its translation is CAWSGGLAGNTIYF.

The genes are TRBV28 and TRBJ1-5; no clear D gene. The ends were cut back, 7 bases at V and 2 bases at J, with 9 bases in the middle. The CDR3 sequence is 13 residues long. Germline V gives CDR1 MDHEN, CDR2 SYDVKM. CDR3 amino acids: CASIGTGNQPQHF. The CDR3 region has the DNA TGTGCCAGCATAGGTACAGGCAATCAGCCCCAGCATTTT.

V gene TRBV2 combines with J gene TRBJ2-5; D call uncertain. The J call may be incorrect, as the DNA end agrees better with TRBJ2-7. Germline V gene sequence: CDR1 SNHLY, CDR2 FYNNEI. The CDR3 consists of 14 residues. CDR3 DNA sequence: TGTGCCAGCAGGACCGAAGACCTCTCCTACGAGCAGTACTTC. Protein: CASRTEDLSYEQYF.

The V and J genes are TRBV19 and TRBJ1-2; 9 nucleotides match TRBD1. Germline V gene sequence: CDR1 LNHDA, CDR2 SQIVND (reference sequence). V shed 5 bases, J shed 3 bases, and the junction held 7 bases outside the gene matches. The CDR3 sequence is 15 residues long. The CDR3 region has the DNA TGTGCCAGTAGTGACAACAGGGGGCGGCACTATGGCTACACCTTC. Amino acids: CASSDNRGRHYGYTF. Supplemented by reference TRBV19 and TRBJ1-2, the full variable domain reads DGGITQSPKYLFRKEGQNVTLSCEQNLNHDAMYWYRQDPGQGLRLIYYSQIVNDFQKGDIAEGYSVSREKKESFPLTVTSAQKNPTAFYLCASSDNRGRHYGYTFGSGTRLTVV.

The genes are TRBV6-6 and TRBJ1-1; D gene unclear. Germline values: CDR1 MNHNY, CDR2 SVGAGI (reference sequence). The CDR3 consists of 13 residues. V dropped 0 bases and J dropped 11 bases, with 13 bases sitting between them. The CDR3 is CASSYSRAYPAFF. The CDR3 DNA follows: TGTGCCAGCAGTTACTCCCGCGCCTACCCGGCTTTCTTT.

V usage is TRBV28 and J usage is TRBJ2-2; 11 nucleotides align to TRBD1. The V gene end was trimmed by 1 base and the J gene end by 7 bases; junction bases not matched to a gene: 8. Germline V gene sequence: CDR1 MDHEN, CDR2 SYDVKM. CDR3 length equals 17 residues. The CDR3 loop reads CASSLSDRGRQSGELFF. CDR3 in DNA: TGTGCCAGCAGTTTATCGGACAGGGGGCGCCAAAGCGGGGAGCTGTTTTTT. The full variable domain, with the rest looked up from reference TRBV28 and TRBJ2-2, is DVKVTQSSRYLVKRTGEKVFLECVQDMDHENMFWYRQDPGLGLRLIYFSYDVKMKEKGDIPEGYSVSREKKERFSLILESASTNQTSMYLCASSLSDRGRQSGELFFGEGSRLTVL.

The chain has TRBV5-1 and TRBJ2-1, with 7 bases identical to TRBD1. The CDR3 has 15 amino acids. Germline V gene sequence: CDR1 SGHRS, CDR2 YFSETQ. The V and J ends lost 4 bases and 7 bases, in that order; junction bases with no gene match: 11. This CDR3 is CASSPRPGGMNEQFF. Written as DNA, the CDR3 is TGCGCCAGCAGCCCGCGGCCAGGGGGTATGAATGAGCAGTTCTTC. Drawing the rest from reference TRBV5-1 and TRBJ2-1, the complete variable domain is KAGVTQTPRYLIKTRGQQVTLSCSPISGHRSVSWYQQTPGQGLQFLFEYFSETQRNKGNFPGRFSGRQFSNSRSEMNVSTLELGDSALYLCASSPRPGGMNEQFFGPGTRLTVL.

J is TRBJ1-5 and V is TRBV28; TRBD1 aligns across 9 bases. Per the germline V gene, CDR1 is MDHEN and CDR2 is SYDVKM. Losses at the gene ends were 11 bases for V and 3 bases for J; bases not matched to a gene: 17. CDR3 length equals 17 residues. The CDR3 DNA sequence: TGTGCCGGATCGACAGGGGGTTCTTTGCTGGCCAATCAGCCCCAGCATTTT. This encodes CAGSTGGSLLANQPQHF.

The chain links TRBV6-5 to TRBJ1-2, with 9 positions matching TRBD1. The V gene's germline CDR1 is MNHEY and CDR2 SVGAGI. With V trimmed by 5 bases and J by 8 bases, 9 bases remained unmatched. The length of the CDR3 is 14 residues. Here the CDR3 DNA reads TGTGCCAGCAGTCGCACCGGGACAGGGACCGGCTACACCTTC. Translating gives CASSRTGTGTGYTF.

The chain couples TRBV25-1 to TRBJ1-1; possible D gene TRBD1, 5 bases. V was pared by 4 bases and J by 8 bases, with 26 bases between. The germline CDR1 and CDR2 sequences are MGHDK and SYGVNS. CDR3 size: 17 residues. The CDR3 spells CASSGSLLALEGEEAFF. The CDR3, as DNA: TGTGCCAGCAGTGGATCCCTACTAGCTCTAGAAGGGGAGGAAGCTTTCTTT. Full variable domain (outside the CDR3, taken from reference TRBV25-1 and TRBJ1-1): EADIYQTPRYLVIGTGKKITLECSQTMGHDKMYWYQQDPGMELHLIHYSYGVNSTEKGDLSSESTVSRIRTEHFPLTLESARPSHTSQYLCASSGSLLALEGEEAFFGQGTRLTVV.

The gene calls are TRBV7-9 and TRBJ2-3; 7 positions agree with TRBD1. V lost 5 bases and J lost 0; bases outside the gene matches: 5. The CDR3 loop spans 15 amino acids. Germline loops: CDR1 SEHNR, CDR2 FQNEAQ (reference sequence). The CDR3 DNA reads as TGTGCCAGCAGCCGGGCGACAGGGAGCACAGATACGCAGTATTTT. Protein product: CASSRATGSTDTQYF.

With regard to this clone: Distinct nucleotide sequences in the sample also encode this CDR3. This sequence joins TRBV5-1 and TRBJ2-4, with TRBD1 identical over 9 bases. The CDR3 is 14 amino acids. Germline V gene sequence: CDR1 SGHRS, CDR2 YFSETQ. Trimming at V came to 3 bases and at J to 4 bases, leaving 2 bases not matched to a gene. Here the CDR3 DNA reads TGCGCCAGCAGCTCGGGGACAGGGAAAAACATTCAGTACTTC. Protein sequence: CASSSGTGKNIQYF. The full variable domain, completed using reference TRBV5-1 and TRBJ2-4, is KAGVTQTPRYLIKTRGQQVTLSCSPISGHRSVSWYQQTPGQGLQFLFEYFSETQRNKGNFPGRFSGRQFSNSRSEMNVSTLELGDSALYLCASSSGTGKNIQYFGAGTRLSVL.

The rearrangement links TRBV7-9 to TRBJ2-3; D is ambiguous. The germline V and J ends were trimmed by 4 bases and 5 bases, with 10 bases remaining between them. Germline lookup yields CDR1 SEHNR and CDR2 FQNEAQ (reference sequence). The CDR3 loop spans 13 amino acids. CDR3 in amino acids: CASSSRLKDTQYF. The DNA of the CDR3 is TGTGCCAGCAGCTCCCGGCTTAAAGATACGCAGTATTTT.

The gene calls are TRBV25-1 and TRBJ2-5; D unclear. Germline V gene lookup returns CDR1 MGHDK and CDR2 SYGVNS. This CDR3 is built from 14 residues. V lost 2 bases to trimming and J lost 5 bases, with 12 bases between them. CDR3 DNA: TGTGCCAGCAGTGAACCCTCTGTCGGGGAGACCCAGTACTTC. It is translated as CASSEPSVGETQYF.